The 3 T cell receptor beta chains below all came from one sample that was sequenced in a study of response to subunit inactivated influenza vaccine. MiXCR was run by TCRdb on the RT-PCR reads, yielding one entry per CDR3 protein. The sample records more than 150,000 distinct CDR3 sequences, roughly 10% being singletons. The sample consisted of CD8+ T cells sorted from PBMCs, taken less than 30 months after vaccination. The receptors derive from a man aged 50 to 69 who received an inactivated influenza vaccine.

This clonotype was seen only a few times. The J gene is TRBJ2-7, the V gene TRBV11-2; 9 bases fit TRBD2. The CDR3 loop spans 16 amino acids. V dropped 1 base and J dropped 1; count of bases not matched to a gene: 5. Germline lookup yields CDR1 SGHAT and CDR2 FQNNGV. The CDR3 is CASSLVIAGESYEQYF. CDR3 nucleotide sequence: TGTGCCAGCAGCTTAGTGATAGCGGGAGAGTCCTACGAGCAGTACTTC. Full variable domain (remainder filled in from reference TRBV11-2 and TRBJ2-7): EAGVAQSPRYKIIEKRQSVAFWCNPISGHATLYWYQQILGQGPKLLIQFQNNGVVDDSQLPKDRFSAERLKGVDSTLKIQPAKLEDSAVYLCASSLVIAGESYEQYFGPGTRLTVT.

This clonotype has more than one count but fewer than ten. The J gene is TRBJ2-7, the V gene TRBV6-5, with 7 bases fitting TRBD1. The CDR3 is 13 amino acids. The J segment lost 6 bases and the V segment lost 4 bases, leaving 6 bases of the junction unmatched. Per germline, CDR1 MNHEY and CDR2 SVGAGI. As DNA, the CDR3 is TGTGCCAGCAGTTCCATGACAGGGCGCGAGCAGTACTTC. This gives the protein CASSSMTGREQYF.

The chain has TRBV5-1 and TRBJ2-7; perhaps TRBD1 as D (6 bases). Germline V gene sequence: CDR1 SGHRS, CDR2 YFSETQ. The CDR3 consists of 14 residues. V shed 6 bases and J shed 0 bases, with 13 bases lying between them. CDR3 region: CASNKDRYSYEQYF. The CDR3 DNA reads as TGCGCCAGCAACAAGGACAGATACTCCTACGAGCAGTACTTC.